The entry below describes one T cell receptor (beta chain). PCR amplification relied on 60 Vbeta primers (plus 13 Jbeta primers). Clones were sequenced by immunoSEQ multiplex PCR, and TCRdb holds only the in-frame ones, with some missing. The table lists roughly 110,000 clones. The germline V and J ends were trimmed by 0 bases and 4 bases, with 11 bases remaining between them. The germline V gene encodes CDR1 SGHRS and CDR2 YFSETQ. This CDR3 region has 14 residues. The data were taken from a study of cytomegalovirus exposure and HLA in healthy donors. The TCR was taken from a man between 25 and 39 years old in good health and CMV-seronegative. The sequencing sample was made of PBMCs. J is TRBJ2-7 and V is TRBV5-1; D might be TRBD1 (6 bases). CDR3 region: CASSLAEGGYEQYF. The CDR3 coding sequence is TGCGCCAGCAGCTTGGCCGAAGGGGGATACGAGCAGTACTTC. The full variable domain, with the rest looked up from reference TRBV5-1 and TRBJ2-7, is KAGVTQTPRYLIKTRGQQVTLSCSPISGHRSVSWYQQTPGQGLQFLFEYFSETQRNKGNFPGRFSGRQFSNSRSEMNVSTLELGDSALYLCASSLAEGGYEQYFGPGTRLTVT.